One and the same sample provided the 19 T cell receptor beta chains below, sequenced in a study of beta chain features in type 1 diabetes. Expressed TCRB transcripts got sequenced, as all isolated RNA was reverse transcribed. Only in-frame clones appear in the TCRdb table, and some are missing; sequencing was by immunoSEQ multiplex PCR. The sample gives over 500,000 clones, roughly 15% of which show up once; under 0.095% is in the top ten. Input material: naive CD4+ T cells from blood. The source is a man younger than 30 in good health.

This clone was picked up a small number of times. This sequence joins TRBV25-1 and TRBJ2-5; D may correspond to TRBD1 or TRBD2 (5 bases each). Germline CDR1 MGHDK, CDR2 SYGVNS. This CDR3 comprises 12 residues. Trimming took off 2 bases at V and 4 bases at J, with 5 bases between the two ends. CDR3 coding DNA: TGTGCCAGCAGTGAAGGGGGAGAGACCCAGTACTTC. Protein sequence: CASSEGGETQYF.

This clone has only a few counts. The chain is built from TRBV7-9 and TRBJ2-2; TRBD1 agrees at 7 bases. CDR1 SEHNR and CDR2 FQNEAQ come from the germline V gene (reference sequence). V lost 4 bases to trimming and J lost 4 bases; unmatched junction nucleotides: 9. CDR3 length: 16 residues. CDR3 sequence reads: CASSSGTGDGTGELFF. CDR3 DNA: TGTGCCAGCAGCTCCGGAACAGGGGATGGCACCGGGGAGCTGTTTTTT. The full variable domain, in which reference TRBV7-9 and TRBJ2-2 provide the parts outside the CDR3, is DTGVSQNPRHKITKRGQNVTFRCDPISEHNRLYWYRQTLGQGPEFLTYFQNEAQLEKSRLLSDRFSAERPKGSFSTLEIQRTEQGDSAMYLCASSSGTGDGTGELFFGEGSRLTVL.

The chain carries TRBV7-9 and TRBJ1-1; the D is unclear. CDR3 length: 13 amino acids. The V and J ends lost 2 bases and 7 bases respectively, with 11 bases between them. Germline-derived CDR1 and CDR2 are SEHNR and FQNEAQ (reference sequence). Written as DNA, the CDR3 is TGTGCCAGCAGCTTACGAGGACCTGGTGAAGCTTTCTTT. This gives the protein CASSLRGPGEAFF.

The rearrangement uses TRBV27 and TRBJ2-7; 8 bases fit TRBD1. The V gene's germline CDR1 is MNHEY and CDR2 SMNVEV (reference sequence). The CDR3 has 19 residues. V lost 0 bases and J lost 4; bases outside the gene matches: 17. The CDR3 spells CASSLSRLMGQVEHYEQYF. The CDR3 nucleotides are TGTGCCAGCAGTTTATCCCGCTTAATGGGACAGGTCGAACATTACGAGCAGTACTTC.

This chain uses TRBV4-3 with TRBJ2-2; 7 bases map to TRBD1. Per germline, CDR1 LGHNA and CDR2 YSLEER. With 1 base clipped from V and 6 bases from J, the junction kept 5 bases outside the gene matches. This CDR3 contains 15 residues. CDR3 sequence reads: CASSQVGQGAGELFF. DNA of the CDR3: TGCGCCAGCAGCCAAGTCGGGCAGGGGGCCGGGGAGCTGTTTTTT.

The CDR3 reads CAWRVSNQPQHF. The CDR3 DNA is TGTGCCTGGAGGGTTAGCAATCAGCCCCAGCATTTT. This chain uses TRBV30 with TRBJ1-5, with D unclear. The CDR3 contains 12 residues. V dropped 3 bases and J dropped 0 bases, with 3 bases sitting between them. Germline CDR1 GTSNPN, CDR2 SVGIG (reference sequence).

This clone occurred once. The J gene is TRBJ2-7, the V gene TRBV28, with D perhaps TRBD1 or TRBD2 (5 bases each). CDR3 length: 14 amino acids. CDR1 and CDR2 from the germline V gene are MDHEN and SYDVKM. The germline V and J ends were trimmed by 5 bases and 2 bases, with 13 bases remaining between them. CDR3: CASSAPGPPYEQYF. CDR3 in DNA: TGTGCCAGCAGTGCCCCGGGACCCCCCTACGAGCAGTACTTC.

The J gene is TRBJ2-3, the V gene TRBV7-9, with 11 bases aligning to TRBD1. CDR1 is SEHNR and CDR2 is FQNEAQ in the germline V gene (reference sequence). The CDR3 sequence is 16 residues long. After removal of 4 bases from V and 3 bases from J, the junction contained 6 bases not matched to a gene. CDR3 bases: TGTGCCAGCAGCTCAAGGACAGGGGGCGCGACAGATACGCAGTATTTT. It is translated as CASSSRTGGATDTQYF.

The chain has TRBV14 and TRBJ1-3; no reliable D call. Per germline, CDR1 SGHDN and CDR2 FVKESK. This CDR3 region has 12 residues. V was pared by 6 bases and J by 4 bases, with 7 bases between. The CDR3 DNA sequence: TGTGCCAGCAGTCCAACAGGAAACACCATATATTTT. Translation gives CASSPTGNTIYF.

CDR3 residues: CASSYTSGRAYEQYF. The CDR3 bases are TGCGCCAGCAGCTATACTAGCGGGAGGGCTTACGAGCAGTACTTC. The chain uses TRBV4-3 and TRBJ2-7; 13 bases fit TRBD2. V shed 5 bases and J 4 bases; nucleotides not matched to a gene: 5. The CDR3 has 15 amino acids. Germline lookup yields CDR1 LGHNA and CDR2 YSLEER.

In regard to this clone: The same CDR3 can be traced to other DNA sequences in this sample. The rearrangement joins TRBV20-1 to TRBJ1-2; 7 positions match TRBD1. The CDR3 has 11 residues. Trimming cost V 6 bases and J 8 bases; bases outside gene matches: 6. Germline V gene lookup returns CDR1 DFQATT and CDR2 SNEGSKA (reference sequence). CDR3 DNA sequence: TGCAGTGCACGTACAGGGGAGGGCTACACCTTC. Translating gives CSARTGEGYTF.

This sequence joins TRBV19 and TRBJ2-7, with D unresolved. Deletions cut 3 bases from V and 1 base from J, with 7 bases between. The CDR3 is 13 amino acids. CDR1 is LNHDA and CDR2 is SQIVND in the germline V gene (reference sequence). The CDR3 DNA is TGTGCCAGTAGTATTGGTAGATCCTACGAGCAGTACTTC. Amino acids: CASSIGRSYEQYF.

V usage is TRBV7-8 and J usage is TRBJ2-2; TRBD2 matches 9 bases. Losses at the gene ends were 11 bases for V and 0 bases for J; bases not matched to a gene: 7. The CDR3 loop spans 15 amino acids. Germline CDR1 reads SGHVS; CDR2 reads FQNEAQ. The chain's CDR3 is CAHTSGRSNTGELFF. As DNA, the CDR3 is TGTGCCCATACAAGCGGGAGGTCGAACACCGGGGAGCTGTTTTTT.

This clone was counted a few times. CDR3 sequence reads: CASSLQREFTYNEQFF. The CDR3 DNA sequence: TGTGCCAGCAGCCTACAGCGGGAGTTTACCTACAATGAGCAGTTCTTC. The rearrangement uses TRBV7-9 and TRBJ2-1, with 8 bases aligning to TRBD2. The germline gives CDR1 SEHNR, CDR2 FQNEAQ (reference sequence). V gave up 5 bases and J gave up 2 bases; unmatched junction bases: 8. The CDR3 is 16 amino acids.

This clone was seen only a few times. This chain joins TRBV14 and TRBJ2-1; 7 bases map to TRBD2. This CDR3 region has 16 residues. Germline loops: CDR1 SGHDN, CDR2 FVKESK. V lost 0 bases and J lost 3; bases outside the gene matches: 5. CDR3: CASSQEWWGGYNEQFF. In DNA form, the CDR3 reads TGTGCCAGCAGCCAAGAATGGTGGGGGGGCTACAATGAGCAGTTCTTC.

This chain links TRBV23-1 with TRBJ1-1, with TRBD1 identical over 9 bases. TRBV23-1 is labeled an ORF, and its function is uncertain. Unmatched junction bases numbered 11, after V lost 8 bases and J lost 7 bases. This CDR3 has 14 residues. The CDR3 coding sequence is TGCGCCAGCGGACCCAGACAGGGGGTGGATGAAGCTTTCTTT. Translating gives CASGPRQGVDEAFF.

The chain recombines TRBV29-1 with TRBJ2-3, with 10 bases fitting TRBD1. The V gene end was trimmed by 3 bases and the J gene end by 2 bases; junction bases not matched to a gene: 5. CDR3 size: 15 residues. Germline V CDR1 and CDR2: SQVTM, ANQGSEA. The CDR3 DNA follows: TGCAGCGTTGACGGGACAGGGGACCCCACAGATACGCAGTATTTT. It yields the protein CSVDGTGDPTDTQYF.

As DNA, the CDR3 is TGTGCCAGCAGCCGACAGGGAGATCAGCCCCAGCATTTT. Its translation is CASSRQGDQPQHF. The chain joins TRBV6-1 to TRBJ1-5; 7 positions match TRBD1. This CDR3 comprises 13 residues. With V trimmed by 6 bases and J by 5 bases, 4 bases remained unmatched. The germline V gene encodes CDR1 MNHNS and CDR2 SASEGT.

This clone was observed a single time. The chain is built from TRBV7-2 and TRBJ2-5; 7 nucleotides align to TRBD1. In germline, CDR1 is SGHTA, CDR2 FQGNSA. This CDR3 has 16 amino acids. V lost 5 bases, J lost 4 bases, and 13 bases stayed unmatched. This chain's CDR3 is CASSISRTGFRETQYF. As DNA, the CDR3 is TGTGCCAGCAGCATTTCGCGGACAGGTTTCCGAGAGACCCAGTACTTC. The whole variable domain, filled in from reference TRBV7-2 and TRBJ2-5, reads GAGVSQSPSNKVTEKGKDVELRCDPISGHTALYWYRQSLGQGLEFLIYFQGNSAPDKSGLPSDRFSAERTGGSVSTLTIQRTQQEDSAVYLCASSISRTGFRETQYFGPGTRLLVL.